This is a list of T cell receptor beta chains from one sample in a study of radiation and T cells in renal cell carcinoma. Using immunoSEQ multiplex PCR, the repertoire was profiled, and TCRdb retains in-frame clones only, with some absent. The sample includes around 140,000 clones, 75% to 90% of them seen just once. The sequenced sample was blood, obtained from a patient whose treatment included radiotherapy and nephrectomy. These receptor sequences come from a woman in her fifties or sixties with renal cell carcinoma. The CDR3 runs from the conserved cysteine through the conserved F or W. Each record gives: D gene, J gene, clone size, V gene, CDR3 protein, CDR3 DNA. D genes are given only for firm matches. Some rows mark clone size as missing; the rest say once, few, many or name a class of expanded clone.

D gene: NA
J gene: TRBJ2-7
clone size: once
V gene: TRBV5-1
CDR3 protein: CASSSEGGVVGEQYF
CDR3 DNA: TGCGCCAGCAGCTCGGAGGGGGGCGTAGTAGGCGAGCAGTACTTC

D gene: TRBD1
J gene: TRBJ2-7
clone size: NA
V gene: TRBV7-8
CDR3 protein: CASSPRTGYEQYF
CDR3 DNA: TGTGCCAGCAGCCCGCGGACAGGGTACGAGCAGTACTTC

D gene: NA
J gene: TRBJ1-3
clone size: NA
V gene: TRBV4-1
CDR3 protein: CASSRSGTDRSGNTIYF
CDR3 DNA: TGCGCCAGCAGCCGATCCGGGACGGACCGCTCTGGAAACACCATATATTTT

D gene: NA
J gene: TRBJ2-1
clone size: NA
V gene: TRBV9
CDR3 protein: CASSPRNRQSSYNEQFF
CDR3 DNA: TGTGCCAGCAGCCCGAGAAACCGTCAGAGCTCCTACAATGAGCAGTTCTTC

D gene: TRBD1
J gene: TRBJ1-5
clone size: NA
V gene: TRBV7-2
CDR3 protein: CASSRTGMGQPQHF
CDR3 DNA: TGTGCCAGCAGCCGGACAGGGATGGGGCAGCCCCAGCATTTT

D gene: TRBD2
J gene: TRBJ2-1
clone size: NA
V gene: TRBV9
CDR3 protein: CASSARLADSYNEQFF
CDR3 DNA: TGTGCCAGCAGCGCCAGACTAGCGGACTCCTACAATGAGCAGTTCTTC

D gene: TRBD1
J gene: TRBJ2-3
clone size: NA
V gene: TRBV4-3
CDR3 protein: CASSRGQGMNTDTQYF
CDR3 DNA: TGCGCCAGCAGCCGGGGACAGGGAATGAATACAGATACGCAGTATTTT

D gene: TRBD2
J gene: TRBJ2-7
clone size: once
V gene: TRBV5-1
CDR3 protein: CASSLLAGGPYEQYF
CDR3 DNA: TGCGCCAGCAGCTTACTAGCGGGAGGGCCCTACGAGCAGTACTTC

D gene: TRBD2
J gene: TRBJ2-7
clone size: NA
V gene: TRBV4-3
CDR3 protein: CASSRSAGDSYEQYF
CDR3 DNA: TGCGCCAGCAGCCGCTCAGCGGGGGACTCCTACGAGCAGTACTTC

D gene: NA
J gene: TRBJ1-5
clone size: once
V gene: TRBV28
CDR3 protein: CASSSPTGLNQPQHF
CDR3 DNA: TGTGCCAGCAGTTCACCGACAGGTTTAAATCAGCCCCAGCATTTT

D gene: NA
J gene: TRBJ1-6
clone size: NA
V gene: TRBV6-4
CDR3 protein: CASSETGNSPLHF
CDR3 DNA: TGTGCCAGCAGTGAGACTGGTAATTCACCCCTCCACTTT

D gene: NA
J gene: TRBJ1-1
clone size: once
V gene: TRBV4-2
CDR3 protein: CASSQGQDPTEAFF
CDR3 DNA: TGTGCCAGCAGCCAAGGACAAGATCCTACTGAAGCTTTCTTT

D gene: NA
J gene: TRBJ1-5
clone size: NA
V gene: TRBV6-5
CDR3 protein: CASSTRTSNQPQHF
CDR3 DNA: TGTGCCAGCAGTACTAGGACAAGCAATCAGCCCCAGCATTTT

D gene: NA
J gene: TRBJ2-7
clone size: NA
V gene: TRBV7-6
CDR3 protein: CASSPDGASSYEQYF
CDR3 DNA: TGTGCCAGCAGCCCTGACGGCGCGAGCTCCTACGAGCAGTACTTC

D gene: TRBD1
J gene: TRBJ2-7
clone size: NA
V gene: TRBV4-1
CDR3 protein: CASSPRQGSELEQYF
CDR3 DNA: TGCGCCAGCAGCCCGAGACAGGGTTCAGAGCTCGAGCAGTACTTC

D gene: NA
J gene: TRBJ1-2
clone size: few
V gene: TRBV6-1
CDR3 protein: CASRRQTSNYGYTF
CDR3 DNA: TGTGCCAGCAGGCGACAGACCTCTAACTATGGCTACACCTTC

D gene: NA
J gene: TRBJ1-6
clone size: NA
V gene: TRBV2
CDR3 protein: CASSRYISYNSPLHF
CDR3 DNA: TGTGCCAGCAGTAGGTACATCTCCTATAATTCACCCCTCCACTTT

D gene: TRBD1
J gene: TRBJ1-2
clone size: NA
V gene: TRBV9
CDR3 protein: CASSATGVSGYTF
CDR3 DNA: TGTGCCAGCAGCGCAACAGGGGTCAGTGGCTACACCTTC

D gene: TRBD2
J gene: TRBJ2-2
clone size: few
V gene: TRBV6-5
CDR3 protein: CASSSTSSTGELFF
CDR3 DNA: TGTGCCAGCAGTTCGACTAGCAGTACCGGGGAGCTGTTTTTT

D gene: TRBD2
J gene: TRBJ2-7
clone size: NA
V gene: TRBV2
CDR3 protein: CASRVLAGGPREQYF
CDR3 DNA: TGTGCCAGCCGAGTTTTAGCGGGAGGGCCCAGAGAGCAGTACTTC

D gene: TRBD2
J gene: TRBJ2-1
clone size: NA
V gene: TRBV4-1
CDR3 protein: CASSQDTAGGQNEQFF
CDR3 DNA: TGCGCCAGCAGCCAAGATACAGCGGGGGGGCAAAATGAGCAGTTCTTC

D gene: TRBD1
J gene: TRBJ1-4
clone size: NA
V gene: TRBV27
CDR3 protein: CASSREGTGQEKLFF
CDR3 DNA: TGTGCCAGCAGCCGAGAGGGGACAGGGCAGGAAAAACTGTTTTTT

D gene: NA
J gene: TRBJ2-7
clone size: NA
V gene: TRBV5-1
CDR3 protein: CASSLVQGGDEQYF
CDR3 DNA: TGCGCCAGCAGCTTGGTTCAGGGCGGCGACGAGCAGTACTTC

D gene: NA
J gene: TRBJ2-5
clone size: once
V gene: TRBV7-8
CDR3 protein: CASHMVAEVQETQYF
CDR3 DNA: TGTGCCAGCCATATGGTGGCAGAAGTACAAGAGACCCAGTACTTC

D gene: NA
J gene: TRBJ1-2
clone size: NA
V gene: TRBV4-3
CDR3 protein: CASSQENAGNYGYTF
CDR3 DNA: TGCGCCAGCAGCCAAGAGAATGCCGGTAACTATGGCTACACCTTC

D gene: NA
J gene: TRBJ1-1
clone size: NA
V gene: TRBV7-8
CDR3 protein: CASTRSGVNTEAFF
CDR3 DNA: TGTGCCAGCACCCGTTCGGGGGTGAACACTGAAGCTTTCTTT

D gene: NA
J gene: TRBJ2-7
clone size: NA
V gene: TRBV11-2
CDR3 protein: CASSLERVAQYF
CDR3 DNA: TGTGCCAGCAGCTTAGAGCGGGTCGCGCAGTACTTC

D gene: NA
J gene: TRBJ1-3
clone size: NA
V gene: TRBV6-1
CDR3 protein: CASSELSSGNTIYF
CDR3 DNA: TGTGCCAGCAGTGAACTTTCCTCTGGAAACACCATATATTTT

D gene: NA
J gene: TRBJ1-5
clone size: few
V gene: TRBV15
CDR3 protein: CATSRGLYNQPQHF
CDR3 DNA: TGTGCCACCAGCAGGGGACTGTACAATCAGCCCCAGCATTTT

D gene: NA
J gene: TRBJ2-1
clone size: few
V gene: TRBV5-4
CDR3 protein: CASSPSGVSYNEQFF
CDR3 DNA: TGTGCCAGCAGCCCGAGCGGAGTCTCCTACAATGAGCAGTTCTTC

D gene: TRBD1
J gene: TRBJ1-1
clone size: NA
V gene: TRBV18
CDR3 protein: CASSPSTGKDTEAFF
CDR3 DNA: TGTGCCAGCTCACCCTCGACAGGGAAAGACACTGAAGCTTTCTTT

D gene: TRBD2
J gene: TRBJ2-1
clone size: NA
V gene: TRBV7-2
CDR3 protein: CASSFGLGQFF
CDR3 DNA: TGTGCCAGCAGCTTCGGACTAGGGCAGTTCTTC

D gene: NA
J gene: TRBJ1-2
clone size: NA
V gene: TRBV18
CDR3 protein: CASSRGGQLGDYGYTF
CDR3 DNA: TGTGCCAGCTCACGGGGTGGACAGTTAGGGGACTATGGCTACACCTTC

D gene: NA
J gene: TRBJ2-7
clone size: NA
V gene: TRBV28
CDR3 protein: CAHRSADYEQYF
CDR3 DNA: TGTGCCCATCGGAGTGCGGACTACGAGCAGTACTTC

D gene: NA
J gene: TRBJ2-4
clone size: NA
V gene: TRBV7-2
CDR3 protein: CASNPRVALAKNIQYF
CDR3 DNA: TGTGCCAGCAACCCGCGGGTAGCGTTAGCCAAAAACATTCAGTACTTC

D gene: NA
J gene: TRBJ1-1
clone size: once
V gene: TRBV5-1
CDR3 protein: CASSLEGSQVNTEAFF
CDR3 DNA: TGCGCCAGCAGCTTGGAAGGCTCCCAGGTGAACACTGAAGCTTTCTTT

D gene: NA
J gene: TRBJ2-1
clone size: NA
V gene: TRBV5-6
CDR3 protein: CASSPTGLSTNEQFF
CDR3 DNA: TGTGCCAGCAGCCCAACAGGGTTGTCTACCAATGAGCAGTTCTTC

D gene: TRBD2
J gene: TRBJ2-2
clone size: NA
V gene: TRBV7-2
CDR3 protein: CASSSGTKNTGELFF
CDR3 DNA: TGTGCCAGCAGCTCCGGGACTAAGAACACCGGGGAGCTGTTTTTT

D gene: NA
J gene: TRBJ1-5
clone size: NA
V gene: TRBV6-1
CDR3 protein: CASSAPARGVPNQPQHF
CDR3 DNA: TGTGCCAGCAGTGCCCCTGCGCGAGGGGTTCCGAATCAGCCCCAGCATTTT

D gene: NA
J gene: TRBJ1-5
clone size: NA
V gene: TRBV4-3
CDR3 protein: CASSQDPIQPQHF
CDR3 DNA: TGCGCCAGCAGCCAAGACCCAATTCAGCCCCAGCATTTT

D gene: NA
J gene: TRBJ1-2
clone size: NA
V gene: TRBV14
CDR3 protein: CASSQGDYGYTF
CDR3 DNA: TGTGCCAGCAGCCAGGGTGACTATGGCTACACCTTC

D gene: NA
J gene: TRBJ1-6
clone size: NA
V gene: TRBV30
CDR3 protein: CAWSPGHGNSPLHF
CDR3 DNA: TGTGCCTGGAGTCCCGGCCACGGGAATTCACCCCTCCACTTT

D gene: TRBD1
J gene: TRBJ2-1
clone size: NA
V gene: TRBV5-1
CDR3 protein: CASSLYRTGTHNEQFF
CDR3 DNA: TGCGCCAGCAGCTTGTATCGGACAGGGACCCACAATGAGCAGTTCTTC

D gene: TRBD1
J gene: TRBJ1-1
clone size: few
V gene: TRBV5-1
CDR3 protein: CASGDRGPVTEAFF
CDR3 DNA: TGCGCCAGCGGGGACAGGGGGCCGGTCACTGAAGCTTTCTTT

D gene: NA
J gene: TRBJ2-7
clone size: NA
V gene: TRBV5-1
CDR3 protein: CASSPGGVYEQYF
CDR3 DNA: TGCGCCAGCAGCCCCGGCGGGGTCTACGAGCAGTACTTC

D gene: NA
J gene: TRBJ2-3
clone size: NA
V gene: TRBV7-2
CDR3 protein: CASSSQPLTDTQYF
CDR3 DNA: TGTGCCAGCAGTTCACAGCCCCTCACAGATACGCAGTATTTT

D gene: TRBD2
J gene: TRBJ2-2
clone size: NA
V gene: TRBV25-1
CDR3 protein: CASNSGSAGELFF
CDR3 DNA: TGTGCCAGCAATAGCGGGAGCGCCGGGGAGCTGTTTTTT

D gene: NA
J gene: TRBJ2-1
clone size: once
V gene: TRBV7-2
CDR3 protein: CASSFEVGEQFF
CDR3 DNA: TGTGCCAGCAGCTTCGAAGTGGGTGAGCAGTTCTTC

D gene: NA
J gene: TRBJ2-7
clone size: NA
V gene: TRBV6-6
CDR3 protein: CASTRDITSYEQYF
CDR3 DNA: TGTGCCAGCACCCGAGACATCACCTCCTACGAGCAGTACTTC

D gene: NA
J gene: TRBJ1-1
clone size: NA
V gene: TRBV19
CDR3 protein: CASGGLNTEAFF
CDR3 DNA: TGTGCCAGTGGAGGGCTGAACACTGAAGCTTTCTTT

D gene: TRBD1
J gene: TRBJ1-1
clone size: many
V gene: TRBV7-9
CDR3 protein: CASSFEDRGRAFF
CDR3 DNA: TGTGCCAGCAGCTTCGAGGACAGGGGGAGAGCTTTCTTT

D gene: TRBD2
J gene: TRBJ2-1
clone size: NA
V gene: TRBV5-6
CDR3 protein: CASSLGAGGSYNEQFF
CDR3 DNA: TGTGCCAGCAGCTTGGGAGCGGGAGGGTCTTACAATGAGCAGTTCTTC

D gene: NA
J gene: TRBJ2-7
clone size: NA
V gene: TRBV20-1
CDR3 protein: CSASRRQQYF
CDR3 DNA: TGCAGTGCCAGTCGACGGCAGCAGTACTTC